Presented here are 17 T cell receptor beta chains from one specimen sequenced in a study of blood T cell repertoires in COVID-19. Libraries were prepared by immunoSEQ multiplex PCR; TCRdb keeps only in-frame clonotypes and omits some of them. The repertoire holds 50,000 to 70,000 clones, with about 88% as singletons. The sequenced material came from peripheral blood. Receptor source: a man between 65 and 79 years old with active COVID-19.

This sequence joins TRBV27 and TRBJ2-6, with a tentative D call TRBD1 (6 bases). CDR1 is MNHEY and CDR2 is SMNVEV in the germline V gene (reference sequence). The CDR3 length is 16 residues. The V end lost 6 bases, the J end lost 0 bases, and 12 bases lay between the germline ends. The CDR3 nucleotides read TGTGCCAGCAGGATTACAGGGAGCTCTGGGGCCAACGTCCTGACTTTC. Translation: CASRITGSSGANVLTF.

This chain links TRBV20-1 with TRBJ2-3; D is unresolved. The V gene's germline CDR1 is DFQATT and CDR2 SNEGSKA (reference sequence). The CDR3 loop spans 11 amino acids. V was trimmed by 6 bases and J by 6 bases, leaving 10 bases between them. In DNA, the CDR3 is TGCAGTGCGGTTGAGAGGGATACGCAGTATTTT. Translated, it gives CSAVERDTQYF.

V usage is TRBV11-2 and J usage is TRBJ1-1; D is unresolved. Germline assignment: CDR1 SGHAT and CDR2 FQNNGV. The CDR3 has 13 residues. Trimming stripped 5 bases from V and 4 bases from J, with 11 bases between. The CDR3 spells CASSRNEGTEAFF. For the CDR3, the DNA is TGTGCCAGCAGCAGAAACGAGGGCACTGAAGCTTTCTTT.

J is TRBJ2-1 and V is TRBV5-1; 8 bases map to TRBD2. Germline CDR1 reads SGHRS; CDR2 reads YFSETQ. With V trimmed by 3 bases and J by 6 bases, 8 bases remained unmatched. This CDR3 spans 15 amino acids. CDR3 sequence (DNA): TGCGCCAGCAGCTCCACGGGACTAGTGAGCAATGAGCAGTTCTTC. Its protein is CASSSTGLVSNEQFF.

V gene TRBV7-2 combines with J gene TRBJ2-7, with unresolved D. The CDR3 is made up of 14 amino acids. In germline, CDR1 is SGHTA, CDR2 FQGNSA. Trimming pared 3 bases from V and 4 bases from J, leaving 13 bases between. Written as DNA, the CDR3 is TGTGCCAGCAGCTTCCGGCTAGTTAGTTACGAGCAGTACTTC. As protein: CASSFRLVSYEQYF.

This clone appeared a few times. The V and J genes are TRBV15 and TRBJ1-1; D remains ambiguous. V lost 0 bases to trimming and J lost 8 bases, with 10 bases between them. This CDR3 region has 13 residues. Looked up from germline, CDR1 is LNHNV and CDR2 is YYDKDF (reference sequence). The CDR3 here is CATSRDPQTEAFF. CDR3 DNA: TGTGCCACCAGCAGAGATCCACAGACCGAAGCTTTCTTT.

This clone was counted between two and nine times. J is TRBJ2-7 and V is TRBV11-2; 7 bases map to TRBD1. The CDR3 consists of 15 residues. CDR1 is SGHAT, CDR2 FQNNGV, per germline. The J segment lost 3 bases and the V segment lost 3 bases, leaving 8 bases of the junction unmatched. The CDR3 bases are TGTGCCAGCAGCTTCCCGACAGGGCCAGACTACGAGCAGTACTTC. Translated, it gives CASSFPTGPDYEQYF.

The chain links TRBV9 to TRBJ1-1; 8 nucleotides match TRBD1. Germline lookup yields CDR1 SGDLS and CDR2 YYNGEE. This CDR3 is 13 amino acids long. Trimming removed 4 bases from V and 4 bases from J; junction bases left unmatched: 3. CDR3 in DNA: TGTGCCAGCAGCCTTACAGGGGGCACTGAAGCTTTCTTT. Its protein is CASSLTGGTEAFF. The full variable domain, with the rest looked up from reference TRBV9 and TRBJ1-1, is DSGVTQTPKHLITATGQRVTLRCSPRSGDLSVYWYQQSLDQGLQFLIQYYNGEERAKGNILERFSAQQFPDLHSELNLSSLELGDSALYFCASSLTGGTEAFFGQGTRLTVV.

This clone was seen a single time. CDR3 loop: CASSLARNEQFF. DNA of the CDR3: TGTGCCAGCAGCTTAGCGCGCAATGAGCAGTTCTTC. The chain couples TRBV7-8 to TRBJ2-1; D unclear. The CDR3 loop spans 12 amino acids. CDR1 is SGHVS and CDR2 is FQNEAQ in the germline V gene. Trimming removed 0 bases from V and 6 bases from J, with 3 bases in between.

In this sample, this clone turned up a few times. This chain uses TRBV6-2 or TRBV6-3 with TRBJ1-5; D unclear. Per the germline V gene, CDR1 is MNHEY and CDR2 is SVGEGT. Trimming took 2 bases from V and 5 from J, leaving 7 bases between them. The CDR3 totals 13 residues. As DNA, the CDR3 is TGTGCCAGCAGTTACAACAGCTATCAGCCCCAGCATTTT. Its protein product is CASSYNSYQPQHF.

This chain links TRBV27 with TRBJ2-5, with D hard to call. Germline V lookup: CDR1 MNHEY, CDR2 SMNVEV (reference sequence). The CDR3 is 11 amino acids. With 6 bases removed from V and 5 bases from J, the gap between germline ends came to 7 bases. In nucleotides, the CDR3 is TGTGCCAGCAGATCCGCGGAGACCCAGTACTTC. As protein: CASRSAETQYF.

CDR3 sequence (DNA): TGTGCCAGCAGCCAAAGCGGGGCCTACGAGCAGTACTTC. It encodes CASSQSGAYEQYF. The rearrangement joins TRBV14 to TRBJ2-7; 7 bases are shared with TRBD2. The CDR3 has 13 amino acids. Germline loops: CDR1 SGHDN, CDR2 FVKESK. Germline trimming cut 2 bases from V and 2 bases from J; bases unmatched to any gene: 0.

The chain joins TRBV18 to TRBJ2-2, with 7 bases lining up with TRBD1. Losses at the gene ends were 4 bases for V and 5 bases for J; bases not matched to a gene: 7. This CDR3 contains 15 residues. Germline V gives CDR1 KGHSH, CDR2 LQKENI. CDR3: CASSLKGQTTGELFF. The CDR3 DNA reads TGTGCCAGCTCACTTAAGGGACAGACAACCGGGGAGCTGTTTTTT. The variable domain in full, with the rest retrieved from reference TRBV18 and TRBJ2-2, is NAGVMQNPRHLVRRRGQEARLRCSPMKGHSHVYWYRQLPEEGLKFMVYLQKENIIDESGMPKERFSAEFPKEGPSILRIQQVVRGDSAAYFCASSLKGQTTGELFFGEGSRLTVL.

This clone was counted between two and nine times. The rearrangement links TRBV4-3 to TRBJ2-3; 11 positions match TRBD2. Per germline, CDR1 LGHNA and CDR2 YSLEER. This CDR3 is built from 16 residues. Trimming took 0 bases from V and 1 from J; bases not matched to a gene: 0. CDR3 bases: TGCGCCAGCAGCCAAGAGACTAGCGGGGGCACAGATACGCAGTATTTT. As protein: CASSQETSGGTDTQYF.

The chain has TRBV9 and TRBJ2-7, with 7 bases aligning to TRBD1. The CDR3 sequence is 15 residues long. Unmatched junction bases numbered 7, after V lost 4 bases and J lost 0 bases. Germline lookup yields CDR1 SGDLS and CDR2 YYNGEE. The CDR3 DNA follows: TGTGCCAGCAGCCCTCAGACAGGGAGCTCCTACGAGCAGTACTTC. Residues: CASSPQTGSSYEQYF.

This rearrangement joins TRBV28 to TRBJ2-3; 8 nucleotides match TRBD2. Per germline, CDR1 MDHEN and CDR2 SYDVKM. With V trimmed by 2 bases and J by 3 bases, 1 base remained unmatched. The CDR3 is 14 residues long. The CDR3 DNA reads TGTGCCAGCAGTTTAACTAGCGGAACAGATACGCAGTATTTT. Amino acids: CASSLTSGTDTQYF.

This chain uses TRBV2 with TRBJ2-1; 7 bases align to TRBD1. Per the germline V gene, CDR1 is SNHLY and CDR2 is FYNNEI. The CDR3 runs to 15 residues. The V and J ends lost 6 bases and 2 bases, in that order; junction bases with no gene match: 7. This chain's CDR3 is CASSAIRGTYNEQFF. CDR3 nucleotides: TGTGCCAGCAGCGCCATCAGGGGGACCTACAATGAGCAGTTCTTC.